These 19 T cell receptor beta chains came from one sample sequenced in a study of CD8 T cells in Susac syndrome. Random hexamers were used to reverse transcribe an amount of about 0.45 to 1 ug RNA. TCRdb re-analysed the immunoSEQ multiplex PCR reads in MiXCR, keeping a single row per CDR3 protein. The sample yields some 200,000 distinct CDR3 sequences, 92% seen once. The sample consisted of CD8+ T cells from PBMCs. All receptors derive from a human donor with multiple sclerosis.

The V and J genes are TRBV12-3 or TRBV12-4 and TRBJ2-5; 10 bases fit TRBD1. The J segment lost 4 bases and the V segment lost 0 bases, leaving 2 bases of the junction unmatched. The CDR3 spans 15 residues. CDR3 loop: CASSLADRGPETQYF. The CDR3 nucleotides read TGTGCCAGCAGTTTAGCAGACAGGGGGCCAGAGACCCAGTACTTC.

This clonotype was found once. The chain has TRBV5-6 and TRBJ1-4; unclear D gene. The CDR3 covers 12 residues. Germline V gene lookup returns CDR1 SGHDT and CDR2 YYEEEE. The V gene lost 4 bases and the J gene lost 11 bases, with 12 bases spanning the gap. The CDR3 DNA reads TGTGCCAGCAGCGGAGGACCCTTCAAACTGTTTTTT. The encoded protein is CASSGGPFKLFF.

The chain carries TRBV9 and TRBJ2-2, with 11 bases aligning to TRBD2. Germline CDR1 and CDR2: SGDLS and YYNGEE. V gave up 2 bases and J gave up 5 bases; unmatched junction bases: 2. The CDR3 contains 15 residues. CDR3 in amino acids: CASSVPSGGTGELFF. The CDR3 region has the DNA TGTGCCAGCAGCGTGCCTAGCGGGGGGACCGGGGAGCTGTTTTTT.

The chain employs TRBV27 and TRBJ1-1, with TRBD1 as a possible D gene (5 bases). CDR1 is MNHEY, CDR2 SMNVEV, per germline (reference sequence). V was pared by 7 bases and J by 4 bases, with 13 bases between. The CDR3 spans 13 residues. The CDR3 loop is CASNPAGSTEAFF. The DNA for the CDR3 is TGTGCCAGCAACCCCGCAGGGTCCACTGAAGCTTTCTTT.

V gene TRBV29-1 combines with J gene TRBJ1-1; D remains ambiguous. The CDR3 runs to 12 residues. V lost 3 bases to trimming and J lost 1 base, with 6 bases between them. Germline values: CDR1 SQVTM, CDR2 ANQGSEA. The CDR3 nucleotides are TGCAGCGTTGAGAGGGAGAACACTGAAGCTTTCTTT. This sequence encodes CSVERENTEAFF.

The chain carries TRBV30 and TRBJ1-1; D ambiguous. The V and J ends lost 0 bases and 7 bases respectively, with 6 bases between them. The CDR3 spans 11 residues. Germline V gives CDR1 GTSNPN, CDR2 SVGIG (reference sequence). The CDR3 bases are TGTGCCTGGAGTGTAGGGCTTGAAGCTTTCTTT. It translates to CAWSVGLEAFF.

The chain links TRBV28 to TRBJ2-5, with no clear D. Germline V gene sequence: CDR1 MDHEN, CDR2 SYDVKM. This CDR3 has 14 residues. The germline V and J ends were trimmed by 3 bases and 4 bases, with 12 bases remaining between them. The CDR3 nucleotides are TGTGCCAGCAGTTTGGTAGACATTGGAGAGACCCAGTACTTC. Translated, it gives CASSLVDIGETQYF. Combining the CDR3 with reference TRBV28 and TRBJ2-5 gives the whole variable domain DVKVTQSSRYLVKRTGEKVFLECVQDMDHENMFWYRQDPGLGLRLIYFSYDVKMKEKGDIPEGYSVSREKKERFSLILESASTNQTSMYLCASSLVDIGETQYFGPGTRLLVL.

The genes are TRBV5-4 and TRBJ2-1; the match to TRBD2 covers 15 bases. Trimming cost V 4 bases and J 10 bases; bases outside gene matches: 6. The CDR3 totals 15 residues. Germline CDR1 reads SGHNT; CDR2 reads YYREEE (reference sequence). The CDR3 bases are TGTGCCAGCAGCCCGGGACTAGCGGGGGGCGGGGAGCAGTTCTTC. Translating it yields CASSPGLAGGGEQFF. The variable domain in full, with the rest retrieved from reference TRBV5-4 and TRBJ2-1, is ETGVTQSPTHLIKTRGQQVTLRCSSQSGHNTVSWYQQALGQGPQFIFQYYREEENGRGNFPPRFSGLQFPNYSSELNVNALELDDSALYLCASSPGLAGGGEQFFGPGTRLTVL.

This chain connects TRBV15 to TRBJ1-4, with TRBD1 matching 7 bases. V lost 5 bases, J lost 4 bases, and 4 bases stayed unmatched. The CDR3 consists of 14 residues. Germline values: CDR1 LNHNV, CDR2 YYDKDF (reference sequence). Here the CDR3 reads CATSADRFNEKLFF. Here the CDR3 DNA reads TGTGCCACCAGCGCGGACAGGTTTAATGAAAAACTGTTTTTT.

The chain links TRBV4-1 to TRBJ1-1; a weak D match, TRBD1 (5 bases). The germline V gene has CDR1 MGHRA and CDR2 YSYEKL. The CDR3 spans 15 residues. V was pared by 0 bases and J by 4 bases, with 12 bases between. The DNA for the CDR3 is TGCGCCAGCAGCCAAGAGGGGACGGGCCGCACTGAAGCTTTCTTT. Translated: CASSQEGTGRTEAFF.

The chain combines TRBV6-5 with TRBJ2-3, with 8 positions matching TRBD2. The V gene's germline CDR1 is MNHEY and CDR2 SVGAGI. The V gene end was trimmed by 4 bases and the J gene end by 4 bases; junction bases not matched to a gene: 7. CDR3 size: 15 residues. The CDR3 protein is CASSLAGWDSDTQYF. The DNA for the CDR3 is TGTGCCAGCAGTTTAGCGGGATGGGATTCAGATACGCAGTATTTT.

The chain combines TRBV3-1 with TRBJ2-7; unclear D gene. Germline assignment: CDR1 LGHDT and CDR2 YNNKEL (reference sequence). Trimming took off 5 bases at V and 0 bases at J, with 11 bases between the two ends. The CDR3 contains 14 residues. DNA of the CDR3: TGTGCCAGCAGCACACTGGAAAGCTCCTACGAGCAGTACTTC. Its translation: CASSTLESSYEQYF.

V gene TRBV5-4 combines with J gene TRBJ2-1; TRBD2 matches at 10 bases. This CDR3 has 15 amino acids. Germline lookup yields CDR1 SGHNT and CDR2 YYREEE (reference sequence). Trimming took 2 bases from V and 5 from J; bases not matched to a gene: 4. This chain's CDR3 is CASSFLAGANNEQFF. CDR3 sequence (DNA): TGTGCCAGCAGCTTCCTAGCGGGAGCAAACAATGAGCAGTTCTTC.

This sequence joins TRBV5-1 and TRBJ2-2, with D possibly being TRBD2 (7 bases). Trimming took off 5 bases at V and 6 bases at J, with 20 bases between the two ends. The germline V gene has CDR1 SGHRS and CDR2 YFSETQ. The CDR3 consists of 16 residues. CDR3 nucleotide sequence: TGCGCCAGCAGTTCGCTCGAGGGGGGGCATTCCGGGGAGCTGTTTTTT. Residues: CASSSLEGGHSGELFF.

J is TRBJ2-3 and V is TRBV4-3, with 10 bases aligning to TRBD2. Germline loops: CDR1 LGHNA, CDR2 YSLEER. This CDR3 is built from 15 residues. The junction had 2 bases not matched to a gene; V was cut back by 1 base and J by 4 bases. CDR3: CASSQVSGRSDTQYF. Here the CDR3 DNA reads TGCGCCAGCAGCCAAGTTAGCGGGAGGTCAGATACGCAGTATTTT.

The chain joins TRBV14 to TRBJ2-7, with D unresolved. The CDR3 runs 15 residues. Germline lookup yields CDR1 SGHDN and CDR2 FVKESK. The V gene lost 1 base and the J gene lost 0 bases, with 10 bases spanning the gap. The CDR3 region is CASSQGQITSYEQYF. DNA of the CDR3: TGTGCCAGCAGCCAAGGACAAATAACCTCCTACGAGCAGTACTTC.

J is TRBJ1-2 and V is TRBV6-5, with a possible D match to TRBD1 (6 bases). With 6 bases removed from V and 6 bases from J, the gap between germline ends came to 14 bases. Looked up from germline, CDR1 is MNHEY and CDR2 is SVGAGI. The CDR3 covers 13 residues. The CDR3 DNA sequence: TGTGCCAGCAGCAGACAGGATCTACATGGCTACACCTTC. This translates into CASSRQDLHGYTF.

The CDR3 region is CSARDGLGLFSGGFLAQYF. The DNA for the CDR3 is TGCAGTGCTAGAGATGGGCTAGGTCTATTCAGCGGGGGCTTTTTGGCCCAGTACTTC. The gene calls are TRBV20-1 and TRBJ2-5, with TRBD2 identical over 8 bases. Germline V gives CDR1 DFQATT, CDR2 SNEGSKA (reference sequence). Germline trimming cut 0 bases from V and 9 bases from J; bases unmatched to any gene: 24. The CDR3 has 19 residues.

The rearrangement joins TRBV13 to TRBJ1-3; no clear D gene. Germline V CDR1 and CDR2: PRHDT, FYEKMQ (reference sequence). This CDR3 spans 13 amino acids. The ends were cut back, 7 bases at V and 1 base at J, with 8 bases in the middle. This CDR3 is CASNLASGNTIYF. CDR3 coding DNA: TGTGCCAGCAATCTGGCGTCTGGAAACACCATATATTTT.